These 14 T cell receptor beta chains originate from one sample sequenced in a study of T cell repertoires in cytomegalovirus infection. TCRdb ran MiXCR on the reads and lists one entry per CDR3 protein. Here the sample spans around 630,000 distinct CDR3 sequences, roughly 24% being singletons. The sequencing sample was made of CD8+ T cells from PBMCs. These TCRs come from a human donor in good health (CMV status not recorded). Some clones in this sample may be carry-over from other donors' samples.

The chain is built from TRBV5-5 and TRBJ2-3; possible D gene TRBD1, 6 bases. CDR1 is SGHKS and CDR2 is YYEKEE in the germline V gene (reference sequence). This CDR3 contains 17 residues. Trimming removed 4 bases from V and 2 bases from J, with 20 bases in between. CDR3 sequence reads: CASSPGTYQTYTDTQYF. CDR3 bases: TGTGCCAGCAGCCCCGGGACATACCAGACATACACAGATACGCAGTATTTT.

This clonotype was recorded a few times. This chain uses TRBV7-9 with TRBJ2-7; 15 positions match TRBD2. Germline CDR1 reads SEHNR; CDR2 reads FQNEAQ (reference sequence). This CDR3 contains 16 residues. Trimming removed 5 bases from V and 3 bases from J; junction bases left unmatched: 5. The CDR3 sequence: CASSPKGLAGGYEQYF. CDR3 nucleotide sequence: TGTGCCAGCAGCCCTAAGGGACTAGCGGGGGGCTACGAGCAGTACTTC.

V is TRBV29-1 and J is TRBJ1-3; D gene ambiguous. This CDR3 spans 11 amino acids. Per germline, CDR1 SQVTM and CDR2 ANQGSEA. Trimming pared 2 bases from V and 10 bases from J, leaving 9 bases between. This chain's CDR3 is CSVELVGTIYF. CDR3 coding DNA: TGCAGCGTTGAATTGGTAGGGACCATATATTTT. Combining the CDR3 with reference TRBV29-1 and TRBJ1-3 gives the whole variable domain SAVISQKPSRDICQRGTSLTIQCQVDSQVTMMFWYRQQPGQSLTLIATANQGSEATYESGFVIDKFPISRPNLTFSTLTVSNMSPEDSSIYLCSVELVGTIYFGEGSWLTVV.

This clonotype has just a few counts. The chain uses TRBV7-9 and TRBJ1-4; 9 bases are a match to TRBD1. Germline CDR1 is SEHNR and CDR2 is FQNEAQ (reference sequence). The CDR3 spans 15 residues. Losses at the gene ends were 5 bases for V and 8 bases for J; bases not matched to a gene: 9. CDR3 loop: CASSLRTGEVEKLFF. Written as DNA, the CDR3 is TGTGCCAGCAGCCTCCGGACAGGGGAAGTAGAAAAACTGTTTTTT.

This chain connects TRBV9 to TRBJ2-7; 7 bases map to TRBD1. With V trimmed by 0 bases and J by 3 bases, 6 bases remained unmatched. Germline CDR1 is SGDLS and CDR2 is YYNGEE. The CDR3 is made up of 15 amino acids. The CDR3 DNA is TGTGCCAGCAGCGTAGCGCCGGGACAGTACTACGAGCAGTACTTC. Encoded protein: CASSVAPGQYYEQYF. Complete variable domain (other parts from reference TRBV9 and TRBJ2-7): DSGVTQTPKHLITATGQRVTLRCSPRSGDLSVYWYQQSLDQGLQFLIQYYNGEERAKGNILERFSAQQFPDLHSELNLSSLELGDSALYFCASSVAPGQYYEQYFGPGTRLTVT.

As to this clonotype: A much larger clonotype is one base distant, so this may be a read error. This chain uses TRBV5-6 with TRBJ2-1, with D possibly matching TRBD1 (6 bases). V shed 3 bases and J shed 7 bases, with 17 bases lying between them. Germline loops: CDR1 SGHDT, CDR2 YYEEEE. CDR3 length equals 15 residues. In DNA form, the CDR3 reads TGTGCCAGCAGCTCTTGTGACAGGCGTACAAATGAGCAGTTCTTC. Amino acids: CASSSCDRRTNEQFF.

In nucleotides, the CDR3 is TGTGCCAGCAGTTTTGAGGCGGGAATGAACACTGAAGCTTTCTTT. This gives the protein CASSFEAGMNTEAFF. This rearrangement joins TRBV6-2 or TRBV6-3 to TRBJ1-1; no firm D call. From germline, CDR1 is MNHEY and CDR2 SVGEGT. Trimming took 4 bases from V and 0 from J, leaving 12 bases between them. The CDR3 spans 15 residues.

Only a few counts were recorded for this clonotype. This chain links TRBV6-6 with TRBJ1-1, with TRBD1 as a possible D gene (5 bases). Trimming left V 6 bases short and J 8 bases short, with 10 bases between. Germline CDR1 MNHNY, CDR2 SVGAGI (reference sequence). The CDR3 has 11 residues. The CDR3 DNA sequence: TGTGCCAGCAGCCCGCCAGGGGAAGCTTTCTTT. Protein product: CASSPPGEAFF.

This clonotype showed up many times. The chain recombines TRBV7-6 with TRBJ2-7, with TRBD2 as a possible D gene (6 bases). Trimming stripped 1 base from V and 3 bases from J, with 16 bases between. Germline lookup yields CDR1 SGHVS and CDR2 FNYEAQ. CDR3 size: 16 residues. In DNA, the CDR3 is TGTGCCAGCAGCTTAGAGGCGGGGCAGGGAGGCTACGAGCAGTACTTC. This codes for CASSLEAGQGGYEQYF.

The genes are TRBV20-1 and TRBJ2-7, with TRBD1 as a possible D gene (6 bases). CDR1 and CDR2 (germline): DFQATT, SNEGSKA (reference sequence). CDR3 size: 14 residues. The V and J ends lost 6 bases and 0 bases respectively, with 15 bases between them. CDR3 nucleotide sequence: TGCAGTGCACCTTCTCTGGACAGCTCCTACGAGCAGTACGTC. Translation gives CSAPSLDSSYEQYV.

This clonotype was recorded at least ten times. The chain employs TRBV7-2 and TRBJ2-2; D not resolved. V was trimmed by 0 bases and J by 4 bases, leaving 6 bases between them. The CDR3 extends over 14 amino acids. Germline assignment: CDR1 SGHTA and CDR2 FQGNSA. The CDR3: CASSLALTTGELFF. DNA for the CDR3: TGTGCCAGCAGCTTAGCCCTAACCACCGGGGAGCTGTTTTTT. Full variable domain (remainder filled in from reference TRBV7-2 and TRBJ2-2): GAGVSQSPSNKVTEKGKDVELRCDPISGHTALYWYRQSLGQGLEFLIYFQGNSAPDKSGLPSDRFSAERTGGSVSTLTIQRTQQEDSAVYLCASSLALTTGELFFGEGSRLTVL.

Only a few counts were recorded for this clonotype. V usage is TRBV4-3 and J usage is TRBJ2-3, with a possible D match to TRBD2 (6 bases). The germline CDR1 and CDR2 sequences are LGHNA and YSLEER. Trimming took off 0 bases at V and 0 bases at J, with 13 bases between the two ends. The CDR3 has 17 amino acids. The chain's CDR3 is CASSQDPRGTSTDTQYF. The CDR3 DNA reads TGCGCCAGCAGCCAAGATCCCCGCGGGACTAGCACAGATACGCAGTATTTT.

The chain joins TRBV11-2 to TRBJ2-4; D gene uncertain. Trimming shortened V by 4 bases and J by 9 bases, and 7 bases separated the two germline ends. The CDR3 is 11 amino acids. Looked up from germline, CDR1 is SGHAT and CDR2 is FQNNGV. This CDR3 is CASSSPGIQYF. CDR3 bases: TGTGCCAGCAGCTCCCCCGGCATTCAGTACTTC.

The CDR3 DNA is TGTGCCAGCAGCTTAACAGGGCGGAGGGATGGCTACACCTTC. This encodes CASSLTGRRDGYTF. The chain is built from TRBV7-9 and TRBJ1-2, with D possibly matching TRBD1 (6 bases). CDR1 and CDR2 (germline): SEHNR, FQNEAQ (reference sequence). V lost 2 bases and J lost 6, with 13 bases in between. This CDR3 is built from 14 residues.